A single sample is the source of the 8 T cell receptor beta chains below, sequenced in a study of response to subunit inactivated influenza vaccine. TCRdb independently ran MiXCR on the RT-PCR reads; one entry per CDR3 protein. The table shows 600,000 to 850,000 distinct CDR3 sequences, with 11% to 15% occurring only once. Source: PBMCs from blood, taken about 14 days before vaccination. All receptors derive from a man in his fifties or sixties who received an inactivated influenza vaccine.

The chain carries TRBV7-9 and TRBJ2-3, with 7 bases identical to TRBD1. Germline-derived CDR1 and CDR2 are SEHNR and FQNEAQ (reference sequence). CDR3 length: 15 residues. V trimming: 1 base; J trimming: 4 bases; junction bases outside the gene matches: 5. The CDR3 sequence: CASSLDRGHADTQYF. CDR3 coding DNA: TGTGCCAGCAGCTTAGATAGGGGGCACGCAGATACGCAGTATTTT.

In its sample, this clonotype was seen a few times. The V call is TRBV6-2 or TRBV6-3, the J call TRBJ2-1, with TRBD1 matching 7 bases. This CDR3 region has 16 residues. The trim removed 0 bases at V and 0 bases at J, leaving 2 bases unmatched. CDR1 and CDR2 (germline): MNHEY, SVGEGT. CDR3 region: CASSYSGTVSYNEQFF. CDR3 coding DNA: TGTGCCAGCAGTTACTCCGGGACAGTCTCCTACAATGAGCAGTTCTTC.

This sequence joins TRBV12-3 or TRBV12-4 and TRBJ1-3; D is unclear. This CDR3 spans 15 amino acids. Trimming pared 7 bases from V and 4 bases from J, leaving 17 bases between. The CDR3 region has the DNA TGTGCCAGCACCAAAGGCGGGATGGGAGGAAACACCATATATTTT. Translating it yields CASTKGGMGGNTIYF.

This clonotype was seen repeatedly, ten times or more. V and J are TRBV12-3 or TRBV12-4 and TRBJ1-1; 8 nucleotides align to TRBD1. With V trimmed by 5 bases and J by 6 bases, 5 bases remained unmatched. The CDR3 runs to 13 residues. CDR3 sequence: CASSQSRGPEAFF. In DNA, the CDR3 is TGTGCCAGCAGTCAGTCCAGGGGGCCTGAAGCTTTCTTT.

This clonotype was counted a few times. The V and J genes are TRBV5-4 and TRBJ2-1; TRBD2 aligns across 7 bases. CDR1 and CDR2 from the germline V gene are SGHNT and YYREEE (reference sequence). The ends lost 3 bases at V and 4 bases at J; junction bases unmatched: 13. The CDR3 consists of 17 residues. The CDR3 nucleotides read TGTGCCAGCAGCTCCGCTCCGGGGACTACCAAATACAATGAGCAGTTCTTC. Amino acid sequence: CASSSAPGTTKYNEQFF.

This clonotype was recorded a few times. DNA for the CDR3: TGTGCCAGCAGCTCGGTTGCAACTAATGAAAAACTGTTTTTT. Amino acids: CASSSVATNEKLFF. The chain joins TRBV7-2 to TRBJ1-4; no definite D call. V gave up 4 bases and J gave up 0 bases, with 6 bases separating them. This CDR3 has 14 amino acids. Germline values: CDR1 SGHTA, CDR2 FQGNSA.

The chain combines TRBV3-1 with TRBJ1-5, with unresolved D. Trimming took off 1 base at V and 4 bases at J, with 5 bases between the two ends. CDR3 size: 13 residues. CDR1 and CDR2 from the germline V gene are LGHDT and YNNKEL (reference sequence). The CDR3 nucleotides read TGTGCCAGCAGCCAAGGGAATAATCAGCCCCAGCATTTT. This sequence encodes CASSQGNNQPQHF. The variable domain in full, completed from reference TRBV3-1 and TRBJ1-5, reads DTAVSQTPKYLVTQMGNDKSIKCEQNLGHDTMYWYKQDSKKFLKIMFSYNNKELIINETVPNRFSPKSPDKAHLNLHINSLELGDSAVYFCASSQGNNQPQHFGDGTRLSIL.

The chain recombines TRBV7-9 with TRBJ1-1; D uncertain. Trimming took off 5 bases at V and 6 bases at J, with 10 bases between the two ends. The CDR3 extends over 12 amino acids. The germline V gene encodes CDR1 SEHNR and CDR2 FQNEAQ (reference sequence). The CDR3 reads CASSHGLAEAFF. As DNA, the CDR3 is TGTGCCAGCAGCCACGGTTTGGCTGAAGCTTTCTTT.